This T cell receptor beta chain is drawn from a study of blood T cells in healthy people across ages. Points from the study as a whole: Fewer expanded clones and more diversity marked long-lived versus aged donors.

This clonotype was seen more than once but under ten times. Its cognate antigen is unknown. The CDR3 spans 11 residues. Per germline, CDR1 KGHSY and CDR2 FQNENV. Every donor contributed about 10 milliliters of peripheral blood by blood draw. Primers used in a second PCR of about 6 to 12 cycles were a sample-barcoded 5' primer and a J-beta primer mix. TCRdb ran MiXCR on the 5' RACE reads and lists one entry per CDR3 protein. The table has roughly 800,000 distinct CDR3 sequences, over 45% seen once. V is TRBV16 and J is TRBJ2-5; no clear D. The better agreement between TRBJ2-7 and the DNA end casts doubt on the J call. The origin of this receptor is a man aged 30 to 45 in good health. Specimen: blood. The CDR3, as DNA: TGTGCCAGCAGCCAATTGACCGAGCAGTACTTC. Protein sequence: CASSQLTEQYF.